A single sample gave rise to the 17 T cell receptor beta chains below, sequenced in a study of a mutant IDH1 vaccine in newly diagnosed glioma. Time point given: week 11, during vaccination. Doses of 300 ug of mutant IDH1 20-mer peptide were given with topical imiquimod. Profiled with immunoSEQ multiplex PCR; TCRdb holds only in-frame clones, not every one. This table has 20,000 to 25,000 clones, less than 85% appearing once. Their antigens are not known. Specimen: peripheral blood mononuclear cells (PBMCs), collected from a glioma patient whose treatment included an IDH1 peptide vaccine. The source is a man younger than 35 with glioma. Some clones in this sample may be carry-over from other donors' samples.

The gene calls are TRBV30 and TRBJ1-5, with D possibly TRBD1 on 5 matching bases. The V end was cut by 1 base, the J end by 0 bases, with 22 bases between. The germline V gene encodes CDR1 GTSNPN and CDR2 SVGIG (reference sequence). There are 19 residues in the CDR3. The CDR3 spells CAWSAPRGVLLYSNQPQHF. CDR3 DNA sequence: TGTGCCTGGAGTGCGCCCCGGGGCGTCTTGTTATATAGCAATCAGCCCCAGCATTTT. The complete variable domain, with remaining parts taken from reference TRBV30 and TRBJ1-5, reads SQTIHQWPATLVQPVGSPLSLECTVEGTSNPNLYWYRQAAGRGLQLLFYSVGIGQISSEVPQNLSASRPQDRQFILSSKKLLLSDSGFYLCAWSAPRGVLLYSNQPQHFGDGTRLSIL.

The V and J genes are TRBV18 and TRBJ2-7, with D unclear. CDR3 length equals 13 residues. With 2 bases removed from V and 2 bases from J, the gap between germline ends came to 7 bases. CDR1 is KGHSH and CDR2 is LQKENI in the germline V gene. CDR3 nucleotides: TGTGCCAGCTCACCAGGGCTAGCCTACGAGCAGTACTTC. Translation: CASSPGLAYEQYF.

The chain couples TRBV5-1 to TRBJ2-1; 14 bases map to TRBD2. Germline V gene lookup returns CDR1 SGHRS and CDR2 YFSETQ. The CDR3 has 16 amino acids. Trimming at V came to 3 bases and at J to 8 bases, leaving 7 bases not matched to a gene. CDR3 sequence: CASSYPGLAGVDEQFF. The CDR3 coding sequence is TGCGCCAGCAGCTACCCGGGACTAGCGGGAGTGGATGAGCAGTTCTTC.

V and J are TRBV5-1 and TRBJ1-1; perhaps TRBD1 as D (5 bases). V was pared by 0 bases and J by 1 base, with 13 bases between. The CDR3 contains 16 residues. The germline V gene has CDR1 SGHRS and CDR2 YFSETQ. The CDR3 DNA reads as TGCGCCAGCAGCTTGGGGCAGGGCAACGCGAACACTGAAGCTTTCTTT. Translated: CASSLGQGNANTEAFF.

The genes are TRBV4-3 and TRBJ1-1; D call uncertain. This CDR3 comprises 15 residues. With 3 bases removed from V and 1 base from J, the gap between germline ends came to 12 bases. CDR1 and CDR2 from the germline V gene are LGHNA and YSLEER. CDR3: CASSQYRAQNTEAFF. CDR3 DNA sequence: TGCGCCAGCAGCCAGTACCGGGCTCAGAACACTGAAGCTTTCTTT.

This clone was seen a handful of times. The chain joins TRBV5-1 to TRBJ2-3, with 10 bases lining up with TRBD1. This CDR3 is 14 amino acids long. Trimming took 3 bases from V and 5 from J; bases not matched to a gene: 3. Germline V gene lookup returns CDR1 SGHRS and CDR2 YFSETQ. The CDR3 sequence is CASSSTGGVDTQYF. The CDR3 nucleotides read TGCGCCAGCAGCTCGACAGGGGGCGTAGATACGCAGTATTTT.

This sequence joins TRBV10-2 and TRBJ1-1; 7 bases agree with TRBD1. Germline assignment: CDR1 WSHSY and CDR2 SAAADI. J lost 5 bases, V lost 8 bases, and 2 bases had no gene match. The CDR3 sequence is 11 residues long. CDR3 nucleotides: TGCGCCAGCGCAGGGGGTACTGAAGCTTTCTTT. Translating gives CASAGGTEAFF.

This clone was picked up a small number of times. The J gene is TRBJ1-2, the V gene TRBV5-8; 7 positions match TRBD1. This CDR3 comprises 14 residues. Trimming cost V 3 bases and J 4 bases; bases outside gene matches: 6. Germline V gives CDR1 SGHTS, CDR2 YDEGEE. CDR3 bases: TGTGCCAGCAGCTCGGTCAAGGGGGCCTATGGCTACACCTTC. Encoded protein: CASSSVKGAYGYTF.

This sequence joins TRBV2 and TRBJ2-1, with D perhaps matching TRBD2 (6 bases). This CDR3 region has 13 residues. Germline CDR1 is SNHLY and CDR2 is FYNNEI. Trimming took off 9 bases at V and 1 base at J, with 10 bases between the two ends. CDR3 coding DNA: TGTGCCAGGGGGGGACTTTCCTACAATGAGCAGTTCTTC. This gives the protein CARGGLSYNEQFF.

This chain uses TRBV5-1 with TRBJ1-1, with TRBD1 as a possible D gene (6 bases). V was pared by 3 bases and J by 0 bases, with 9 bases between. Germline CDR1 SGHRS, CDR2 YFSETQ. This CDR3 spans 14 amino acids. CDR3 protein: CASSSGTLNTEAFF. In DNA form, the CDR3 reads TGCGCCAGCAGCTCCGGGACATTGAACACTGAAGCTTTCTTT. The whole variable domain, remainder taken from reference TRBV5-1 and TRBJ1-1, is KAGVTQTPRYLIKTRGQQVTLSCSPISGHRSVSWYQQTPGQGLQFLFEYFSETQRNKGNFPGRFSGRQFSNSRSEMNVSTLELGDSALYLCASSSGTLNTEAFFGQGTRLTVV.

This clone was seen only once. V is TRBV5-4 and J is TRBJ2-2, with D uncertain. The germline V and J ends were trimmed by 0 bases and 2 bases, with 14 bases remaining between them. CDR1 SGHNT and CDR2 YYREEE come from the germline V gene (reference sequence). The CDR3 covers 17 residues. The CDR3 protein is CASSLEDGRGNTGELFF. The DNA for the CDR3 is TGTGCCAGCAGCTTGGAAGACGGCCGCGGTAACACCGGGGAGCTGTTTTTT.

The chain couples TRBV4-3 to TRBJ1-4, with TRBD1 matching 7 bases. Losses at the gene ends were 0 bases for V and 3 bases for J; bases not matched to a gene: 4. The length of the CDR3 is 16 residues. From germline, CDR1 is LGHNA and CDR2 YSLEER. The chain's CDR3 is CASSQDRGTANEKLFF. The CDR3 coding sequence is TGCGCCAGCAGCCAAGATCGGGGGACAGCTAATGAAAAACTGTTTTTT.

The genes are TRBV19 and TRBJ1-1, with D hard to call. CDR1 is LNHDA and CDR2 is SQIVND in the germline V gene (reference sequence). Trimming removed 5 bases at V and 1 base at J, with 8 bases between. The CDR3 length is 13 residues. The CDR3 region is CASSLYTNTEAFF. CDR3 nucleotides: TGTGCCAGTAGTCTATACACGAACACTGAAGCTTTCTTT.

This chain links TRBV30 with TRBJ2-7; 8 positions agree with TRBD1. V lost 5 bases and J lost 2; bases outside the gene matches: 2. Per the germline V gene, CDR1 is GTSNPN and CDR2 is SVGIG (reference sequence). The CDR3 consists of 12 residues. The DNA for the CDR3 is TGTGCCTGGGGACAGGGTACCTACGAGCAGTACTTC. It encodes CAWGQGTYEQYF.

As regards this clone: Other DNA sequences of this sample code for an identical CDR3. The chain couples TRBV4-1 to TRBJ1-1; D remains ambiguous. Germline assignment: CDR1 MGHRA and CDR2 YSYEKL. With 2 bases removed from V and 0 bases from J, the gap between germline ends came to 1 base. This CDR3 contains 12 residues. The CDR3 reads CASSQLNTEAFF. The CDR3 nucleotides read TGCGCCAGCAGCCAACTGAACACTGAAGCTTTCTTT.

The J gene is TRBJ1-2, the V gene TRBV6-5, with D hard to call. Trimming pared 0 bases from V and 2 bases from J, leaving 7 bases between. Germline V CDR1 and CDR2: MNHEY, SVGAGI. CDR3 size: 14 residues. The chain's CDR3 is CASSYSRRNYGYTF. CDR3 bases: TGTGCCAGCAGTTACTCGCGACGAAACTATGGCTACACCTTC.

This chain connects TRBV30 to TRBJ2-7; 10 bases are a match to TRBD2. The CDR3 loop spans 13 amino acids. V lost 6 bases and J lost 6; bases outside the gene matches: 8. Germline CDR1 reads GTSNPN; CDR2 reads SVGIG (reference sequence). CDR3 coding DNA: TGTGCCTGCCAGCGGGGGGGCCTTAGCGAGCAGTACTTC. This sequence encodes CACQRGGLSEQYF.